Below are 20 T cell receptor beta chains sequenced from a single sample in a study of OX40 agonist ivuxolimab in advanced cancers. This table comes from immunoSEQ multiplex PCR, and its TCRdb copy is limited to in-frame clones, with some not included. In the table there are about 83,000 clones, under 90% of which are singletons. The input for sequencing was CD4+ or CD8+ T cells sorted from blood, taken in a trial of the OX40 agonist ivuxolimab. These receptors all come from an adult with an advanced solid tumor such as melanoma, head and neck, liver or kidney cancer.

The chain carries TRBV5-4 and TRBJ2-7; TRBD1 aligns across 8 bases. Trimming at V came to 5 bases and at J to 3 bases, leaving 10 bases not matched to a gene. The CDR3 has 15 amino acids. Germline CDR1 and CDR2: SGHNT and YYREEE (reference sequence). CDR3 residues: CASSPKTGALYEQYF. The CDR3, as DNA: TGTGCCAGCAGTCCGAAGACAGGGGCCCTCTACGAGCAGTACTTC.

V and J are TRBV15 and TRBJ1-2; a weak D match, TRBD1 (6 bases). The V end lost 1 base, the J end lost 3 bases, and 15 bases lay between the germline ends. There are 16 residues in the CDR3. Germline values: CDR1 LNHNV, CDR2 YYDKDF (reference sequence). CDR3 coding DNA: TGTGCCACCAGCAGAGCTCTCTCGGGGGCGGACTATGGCTACACCTTC. This codes for CATSRALSGADYGYTF.

The gene calls are TRBV19 and TRBJ2-3; D remains unclear. V lost 4 bases, J lost 0 bases, and 2 bases lay in between. Germline CDR1 is LNHDA and CDR2 is SQIVND (reference sequence). The CDR3 covers 12 residues. CDR3 loop: CASSTSTDTQYF. CDR3 DNA: TGTGCCAGTAGTACTAGCACAGATACGCAGTATTTT.

The CDR3 DNA reads as TGTGCCAGCTCACCACCAGGAAACACCATATATTTT. It yields the protein CASSPPGNTIYF. The chain combines TRBV18 with TRBJ1-3, with D uncertain. This CDR3 comprises 12 residues. V lost 0 bases, J lost 4 bases, and 1 base lay in between. Germline assignment: CDR1 KGHSH and CDR2 LQKENI.

This clone turned up a few times. The chain joins TRBV27 to TRBJ2-7, with a weak D call TRBD1 (5 bases). Germline-derived CDR1 and CDR2 are MNHEY and SMNVEV (reference sequence). Deletions cut 4 bases from V and 0 bases from J, with 16 bases between. The CDR3 has 16 amino acids. The CDR3 nucleotides are TGTGCCAGCAGTTCTCACAGGCGCTCGAGCTCCTACGAGCAGTACTTC. Protein sequence: CASSSHRRSSSYEQYF.

The rearrangement joins TRBV5-1 to TRBJ1-6; D might be TRBD1 (5 bases). Deletions cut 4 bases from V and 8 bases from J, with 16 bases between. The CDR3 contains 15 residues. Germline V gene sequence: CDR1 SGHRS, CDR2 YFSETQ. The CDR3 DNA follows: TGCGCCAGCAGCCCCGTCCGGACCAGGGATTCACCCCTCCACTTT. Translating it yields CASSPVRTRDSPLHF. Complete variable domain (other parts from reference TRBV5-1 and TRBJ1-6): KAGVTQTPRYLIKTRGQQVTLSCSPISGHRSVSWYQQTPGQGLQFLFEYFSETQRNKGNFPGRFSGRQFSNSRSEMNVSTLELGDSALYLCASSPVRTRDSPLHFGNGTRLTVT.

This clone showed up just once. The V and J genes are TRBV19 and TRBJ1-5; maybe TRBD1 (6 bases). The CDR3 spans 17 residues. Trimming stripped 1 base from V and 6 bases from J, with 19 bases between. The germline gives CDR1 LNHDA, CDR2 SQIVND (reference sequence). CDR3 sequence: CASSIVQGPGLGQPQHF. The CDR3, as DNA: TGTGCCAGTAGTATAGTACAGGGACCGGGCCTGGGTCAGCCCCAGCATTTT.

The gene calls are TRBV7-8 and TRBJ2-7, with D perhaps TRBD1 (5 bases). V gave up 5 bases and J gave up 0 bases, with 14 bases separating them. Germline values: CDR1 SGHVS, CDR2 FQNEAQ. This CDR3 region has 15 residues. CDR3 coding DNA: TGTGCCAGCAGCCCCCATAGACAGAACTCCTACGAGCAGTACTTC. This gives the protein CASSPHRQNSYEQYF.

This clone appeared a single time. The J gene is TRBJ1-2, the V gene TRBV18, with a tentative D call TRBD1 (6 bases). Trimming stripped 5 bases from V and 1 base from J, with 11 bases between. The CDR3 loop spans 14 amino acids. The germline V gene encodes CDR1 KGHSH and CDR2 LQKENI. CDR3 sequence (DNA): TGTGCCAGCTCAGGACAGAGCATTAACTATGGCTACACCTTC. This encodes CASSGQSINYGYTF.

The genes are TRBV19 and TRBJ2-3; D remains ambiguous. Trimming left V 8 bases short and J 0 bases short, with 12 bases between. The V gene's germline CDR1 is LNHDA and CDR2 SQIVND (reference sequence). This CDR3 contains 14 residues. The CDR3 region has the DNA TGTGCCAGTCGTCGGGCAGGAAGCACAGATACGCAGTATTTT. Its protein product is CASRRAGSTDTQYF.

There are a few counts of this clone. J is TRBJ1-2 and V is TRBV28; 9 bases map to TRBD1. CDR1 is MDHEN, CDR2 SYDVKM, per germline. The length of the CDR3 is 13 residues. Losses at the gene ends were 5 bases for V and 6 bases for J; bases not matched to a gene: 4. The CDR3 DNA sequence: TGTGCCAGCAGTAGGACAGGGGTGGATGGCTACACCTTC. It translates to CASSRTGVDGYTF.

The rearrangement uses TRBV9 and TRBJ2-3; 9 bases match TRBD1. Losses at the gene ends were 3 bases for V and 6 bases for J; bases not matched to a gene: 11. Germline CDR1 and CDR2: SGDLS and YYNGEE. There are 16 residues in the CDR3. CDR3 nucleotides: TGTGCCAGCAGCGCCTCGGACAGGGGAGGGTTCGATACGCAGTATTTT. Its translation is CASSASDRGGFDTQYF. Filled out from reference TRBV9 and TRBJ2-3, the complete variable domain reads DSGVTQTPKHLITATGQRVTLRCSPRSGDLSVYWYQQSLDQGLQFLIQYYNGEERAKGNILERFSAQQFPDLHSELNLSSLELGDSALYFCASSASDRGGFDTQYFGPGTRLTVL.

This sequence joins TRBV19 and TRBJ1-4; 8 bases line up with TRBD1. From germline, CDR1 is LNHDA and CDR2 SQIVND (reference sequence). Trimming at V came to 7 bases and at J to 7 bases, leaving 11 bases not matched to a gene. The CDR3 is 15 residues long. The CDR3 loop reads CASTSPGGLSEKLFF. The DNA for the CDR3 is TGTGCCAGTACCAGCCCAGGGGGCTTAAGTGAAAAACTGTTTTTT.

This rearrangement joins TRBV6-1 to TRBJ2-5, with unresolved D. Trimming shortened V by 6 bases and J by 5 bases, and 19 bases separated the two germline ends. This CDR3 has 15 residues. Germline CDR1 is MNHNS and CDR2 is SASEGT. The CDR3 here is CASSPVGQLGETQYF. CDR3 nucleotides: TGTGCCAGCAGCCCGGTGGGCCAGCTCGGGGAGACCCAGTACTTC.

In nucleotides, the CDR3 is TGTGCCAGCAGTCAATCTCAAGTCGGAACTGAAGCTTTCTTT. Translating it yields CASSQSQVGTEAFF. V and J are TRBV6-1 and TRBJ1-1, with D unclear. Germline V gene data show CDR1 as MNHNS and CDR2 as SASEGT. Trimming shortened V by 5 bases and J by 5 bases, and 15 bases separated the two germline ends. The CDR3 is made up of 14 amino acids.

The V and J genes are TRBV7-9 and TRBJ2-2, with 11 bases that match TRBD1. The CDR3 runs to 17 residues. Trimming at V came to 6 bases and at J to 6 bases, leaving 12 bases not matched to a gene. CDR1 is SEHNR, CDR2 FQNEAQ, per germline (reference sequence). The CDR3 DNA is TGTGCCAGCAGTCCCAGACTTAGGGACAGGGGGTCCGGGGAGCTGTTTTTT. It translates to CASSPRLRDRGSGELFF. Combining the CDR3 with reference TRBV7-9 and TRBJ2-2 gives the whole variable domain DTGVSQNPRHKITKRGQNVTFRCDPISEHNRLYWYRQTLGQGPEFLTYFQNEAQLEKSRLLSDRFSAERPKGSFSTLEIQRTEQGDSAMYLCASSPRLRDRGSGELFFGEGSRLTVL.

The genes are TRBV7-3 and TRBJ2-2; the D gene is possibly TRBD2 (6 bases). The V end lost 5 bases, the J end lost 5 bases, and 9 bases lay between the germline ends. Looked up from germline, CDR1 is SGHTA and CDR2 is FQGTGA. This CDR3 spans 13 amino acids. CDR3 loop: CASSARETGELFF. The CDR3 DNA sequence: TGTGCCAGCAGCGCCCGGGAGACCGGGGAGCTGTTTTTT.

Only a few counts were recorded for this clone. V gene TRBV10-2 combines with J gene TRBJ2-7; TRBD2 aligns across 7 bases. Germline-derived CDR1 and CDR2 are WSHSY and SAAADI. CDR3 length: 15 amino acids. J gave up 7 bases and V 6 bases, and 15 bases lay outside the gene matches. The CDR3 sequence is CASSGVLADVGEQYF. CDR3 sequence (DNA): TGCGCCAGCAGCGGGGTTCTAGCGGATGTTGGGGAGCAGTACTTC.

The chain carries TRBV5-6 and TRBJ2-1; tentative D call: TRBD2 (5 bases). V was trimmed by 2 bases and J by 4 bases, leaving 7 bases between them. This CDR3 is 13 amino acids long. Germline CDR1 SGHDT, CDR2 YYEEEE. CDR3 loop: CASSFDYYNEQFF. In nucleotides, the CDR3 is TGTGCCAGCAGCTTTGACTATTACAATGAGCAGTTCTTC.

This clone was picked up a small number of times. The rearrangement joins TRBV6-5 to TRBJ1-5; D not certain. Germline V gene lookup returns CDR1 MNHEY and CDR2 SVGAGI. The CDR3 sequence is 14 residues long. V was clipped by 0 bases and J by 0 bases, with 3 bases between them. In nucleotides, the CDR3 is TGTGCCAGCAGTTACTCGAATAGCAATCAGCCCCAGCATTTT. Translation gives CASSYSNSNQPQHF.